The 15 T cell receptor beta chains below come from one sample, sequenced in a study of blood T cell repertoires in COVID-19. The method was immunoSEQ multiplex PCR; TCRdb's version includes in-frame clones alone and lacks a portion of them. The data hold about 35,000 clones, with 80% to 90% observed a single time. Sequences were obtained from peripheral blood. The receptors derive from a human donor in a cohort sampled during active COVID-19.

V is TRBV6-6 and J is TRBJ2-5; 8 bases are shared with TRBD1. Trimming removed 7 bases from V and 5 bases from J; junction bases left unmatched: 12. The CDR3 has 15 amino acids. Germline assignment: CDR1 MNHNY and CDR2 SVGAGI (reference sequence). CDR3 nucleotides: TGTGCCAGCATAGCGACCGACAGGGGTTGGGAGACCCAGTACTTC. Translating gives CASIATDRGWETQYF.

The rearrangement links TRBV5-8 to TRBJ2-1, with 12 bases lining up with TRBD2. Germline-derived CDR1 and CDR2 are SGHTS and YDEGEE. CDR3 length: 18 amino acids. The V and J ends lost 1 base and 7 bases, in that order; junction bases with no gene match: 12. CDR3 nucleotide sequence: TGTGCCAGCAGCTTGTCTAGCGGGGGGGCCGGTATTAGGAATGAGCAGTTCTTC. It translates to CASSLSSGGAGIRNEQFF. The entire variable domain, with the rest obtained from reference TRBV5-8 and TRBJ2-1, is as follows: EAGVTQSPTHLIKTRGQQATLRCSPISGHTSVYWYQQALGLGLQFLLWYDEGEERNRGNFPPRFSGRQFPNYSSELNVNALELEDSALYLCASSLSSGGAGIRNEQFFGPGTRLTVL.

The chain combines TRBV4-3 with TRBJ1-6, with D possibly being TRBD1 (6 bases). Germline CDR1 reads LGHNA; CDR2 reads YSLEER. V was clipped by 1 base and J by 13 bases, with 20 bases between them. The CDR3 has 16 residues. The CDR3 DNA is TGCGCCAGCAGCCAAGTTAAGGGGGTGCCGGTGATGCCCCTCCACTTT. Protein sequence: CASSQVKGVPVMPLHF.

CDR3 sequence (DNA): TGTGCCAGCAGCTTAGGGGGACAGGGAGGTTCACCCCTCCACTTT. Protein product: CASSLGGQGGSPLHF. The V and J genes are TRBV7-2 and TRBJ1-6, with TRBD1 identical over 9 bases. CDR1 and CDR2 from the germline V gene are SGHTA and FQGNSA. The CDR3 runs 15 residues. The J segment lost 9 bases and the V segment lost 1 base, leaving 4 bases of the junction unmatched.

This CDR3 is CASKTAPDSNQPQHF. The CDR3 DNA follows: TGTGCCAGCAAGACAGCACCAGATAGCAATCAGCCCCAGCATTTT. V and J are TRBV2 and TRBJ1-5, with D perhaps TRBD1 (5 bases). The V and J ends lost 7 bases and 0 bases respectively, with 13 bases between them. The CDR3 spans 15 residues. The germline CDR1 and CDR2 sequences are SNHLY and FYNNEI.

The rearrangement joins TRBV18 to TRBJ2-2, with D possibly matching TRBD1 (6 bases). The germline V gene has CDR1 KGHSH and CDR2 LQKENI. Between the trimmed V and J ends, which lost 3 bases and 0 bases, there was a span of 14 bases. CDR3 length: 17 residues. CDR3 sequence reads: CASSPQGQATNTGELFF. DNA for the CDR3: TGTGCCAGCTCACCGCAGGGGCAGGCGACGAACACCGGGGAGCTGTTTTTT.

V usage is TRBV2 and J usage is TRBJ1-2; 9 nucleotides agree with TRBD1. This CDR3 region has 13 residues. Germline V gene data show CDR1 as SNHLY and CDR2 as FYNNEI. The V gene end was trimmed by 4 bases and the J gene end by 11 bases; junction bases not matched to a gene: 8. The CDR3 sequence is CASSAGQGLGYTF. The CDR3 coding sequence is TGTGCCAGCAGTGCCGGACAGGGGTTGGGGTACACCTTC.

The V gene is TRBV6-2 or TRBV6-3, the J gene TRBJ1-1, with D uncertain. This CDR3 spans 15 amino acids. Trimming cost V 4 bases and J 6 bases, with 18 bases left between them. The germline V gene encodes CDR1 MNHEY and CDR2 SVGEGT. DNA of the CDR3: TGTGCCAGCAGTTTAGCGTCGTCTTCGGGATCTGAAGCTTTCTTT. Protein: CASSLASSSGSEAFF.

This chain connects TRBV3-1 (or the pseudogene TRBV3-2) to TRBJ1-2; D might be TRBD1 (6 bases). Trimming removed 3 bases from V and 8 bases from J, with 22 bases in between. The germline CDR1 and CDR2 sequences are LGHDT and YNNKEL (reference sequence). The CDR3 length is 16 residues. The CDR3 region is CASSQDYTGYARGYTF. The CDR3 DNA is TGTGCCAGCAGCCAGGATTATACAGGGTATGCTAGGGGCTACACCTTC.

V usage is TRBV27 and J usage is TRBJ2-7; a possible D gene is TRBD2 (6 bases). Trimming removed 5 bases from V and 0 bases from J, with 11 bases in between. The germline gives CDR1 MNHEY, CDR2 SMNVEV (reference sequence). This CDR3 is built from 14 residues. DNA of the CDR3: TGTGCCAGCAGTCGGCGGGGCCCCTCCTACGAGCAGTACTTC. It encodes CASSRRGPSYEQYF.

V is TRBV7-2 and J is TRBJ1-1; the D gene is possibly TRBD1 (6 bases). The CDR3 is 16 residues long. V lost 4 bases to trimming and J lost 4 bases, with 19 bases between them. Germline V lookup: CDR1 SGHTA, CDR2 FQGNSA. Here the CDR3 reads CASSSWSRVRGTEAFF. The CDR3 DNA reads TGTGCCAGCAGCTCCTGGAGTCGGGTCAGGGGCACTGAAGCTTTCTTT.

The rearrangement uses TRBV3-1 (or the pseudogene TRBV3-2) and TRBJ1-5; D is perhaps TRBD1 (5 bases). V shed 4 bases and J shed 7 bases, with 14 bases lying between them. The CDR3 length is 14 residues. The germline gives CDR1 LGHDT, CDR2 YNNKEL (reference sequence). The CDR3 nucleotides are TGTGCCAGCAGCCCTCGGGGACTGGGGCAGCCCCAGCATTTT. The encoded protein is CASSPRGLGQPQHF.

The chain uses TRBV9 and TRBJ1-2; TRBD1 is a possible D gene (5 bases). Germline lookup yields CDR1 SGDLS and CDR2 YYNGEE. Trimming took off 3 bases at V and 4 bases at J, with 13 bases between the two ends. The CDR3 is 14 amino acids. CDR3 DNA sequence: TGTGCCAGCAGCGCTCACCAGGGAGGCTATGGCTACACCTTC. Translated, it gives CASSAHQGGYGYTF.

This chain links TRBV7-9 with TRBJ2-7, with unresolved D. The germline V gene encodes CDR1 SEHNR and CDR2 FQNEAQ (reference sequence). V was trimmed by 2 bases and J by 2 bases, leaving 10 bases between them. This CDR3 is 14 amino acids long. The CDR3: CASSLREETYEQYF. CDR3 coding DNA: TGTGCCAGCAGCTTACGCGAGGAGACCTACGAGCAGTACTTC.

The chain's CDR3 is CASSGGQVYGYTF. The CDR3 coding sequence is TGTGCCAGCAGCGGTGGACAGGTCTATGGCTACACCTTC. This rearrangement joins TRBV27 to TRBJ1-2; 7 bases align to TRBD1. Germline loops: CDR1 MNHEY, CDR2 SMNVEV (reference sequence). Unmatched junction bases numbered 5, after V lost 6 bases and J lost 4 bases. The CDR3 length is 13 residues.